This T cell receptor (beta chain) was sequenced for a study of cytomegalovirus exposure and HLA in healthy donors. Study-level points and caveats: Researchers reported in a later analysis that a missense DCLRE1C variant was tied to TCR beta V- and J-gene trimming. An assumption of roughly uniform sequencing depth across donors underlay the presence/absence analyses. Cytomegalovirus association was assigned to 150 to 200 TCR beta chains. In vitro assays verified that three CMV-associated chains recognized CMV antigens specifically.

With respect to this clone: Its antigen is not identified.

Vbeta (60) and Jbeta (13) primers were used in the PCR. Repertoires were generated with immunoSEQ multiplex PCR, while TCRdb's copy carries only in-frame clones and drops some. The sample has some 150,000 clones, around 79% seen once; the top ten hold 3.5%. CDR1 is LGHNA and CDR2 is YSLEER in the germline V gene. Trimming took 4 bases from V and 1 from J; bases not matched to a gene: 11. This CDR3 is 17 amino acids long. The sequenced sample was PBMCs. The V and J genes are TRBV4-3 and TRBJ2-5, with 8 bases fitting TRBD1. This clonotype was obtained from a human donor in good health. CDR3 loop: CASSLNPGQGLQETQYF. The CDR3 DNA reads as TGCGCCAGCAGCCTCAATCCTGGACAGGGCCTCCAAGAGACCCAGTACTTC.